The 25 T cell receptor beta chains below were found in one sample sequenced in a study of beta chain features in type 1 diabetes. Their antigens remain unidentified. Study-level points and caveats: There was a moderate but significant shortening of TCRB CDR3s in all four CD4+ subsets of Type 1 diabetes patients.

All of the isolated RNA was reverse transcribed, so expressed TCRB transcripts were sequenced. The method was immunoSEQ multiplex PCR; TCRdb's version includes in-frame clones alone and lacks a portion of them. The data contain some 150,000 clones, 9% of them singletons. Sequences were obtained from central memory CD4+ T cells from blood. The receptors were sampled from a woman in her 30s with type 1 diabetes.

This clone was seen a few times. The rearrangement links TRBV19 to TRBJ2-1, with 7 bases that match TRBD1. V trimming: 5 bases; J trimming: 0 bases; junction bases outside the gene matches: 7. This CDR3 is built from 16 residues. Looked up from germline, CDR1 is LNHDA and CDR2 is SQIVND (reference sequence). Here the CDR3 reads CASSLGTVLSYNEQFF. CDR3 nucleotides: TGTGCCAGTAGTCTGGGGACAGTCCTCTCCTACAATGAGCAGTTCTTC.

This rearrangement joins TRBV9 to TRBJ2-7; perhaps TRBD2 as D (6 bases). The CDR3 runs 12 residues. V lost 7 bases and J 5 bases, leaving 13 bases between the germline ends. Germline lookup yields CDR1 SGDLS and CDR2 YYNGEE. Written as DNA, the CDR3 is TGTGCCAGCGGGACTGAAGGCAACGAGCAGTACTTC. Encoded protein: CASGTEGNEQYF.

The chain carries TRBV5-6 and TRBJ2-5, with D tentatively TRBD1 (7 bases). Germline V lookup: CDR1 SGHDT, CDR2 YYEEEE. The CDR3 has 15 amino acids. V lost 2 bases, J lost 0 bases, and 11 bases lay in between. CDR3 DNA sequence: TGTGCCAGCAGCTTACAGGGGAGGTACCAAGAGACCCAGTACTTC. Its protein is CASSLQGRYQETQYF.

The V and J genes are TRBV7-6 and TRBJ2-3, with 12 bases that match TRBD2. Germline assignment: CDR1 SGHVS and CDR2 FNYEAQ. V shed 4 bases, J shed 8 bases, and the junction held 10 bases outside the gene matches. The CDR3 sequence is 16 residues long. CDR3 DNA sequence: TGTGCCAGCAGCTGGAAAGGACTAGCGGGAATGGGTACGCAGTATTTT. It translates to CASSWKGLAGMGTQYF. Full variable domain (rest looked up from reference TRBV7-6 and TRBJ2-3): GAGVSQSPRYKVTKRGQDVALRCDPISGHVSLYWYRQALGQGPEFLTYFNYEAQQDKSGLPNDRFSAERPEGSISTLTIQRTEQRDSAMYRCASSWKGLAGMGTQYFGPGTRLTVL.

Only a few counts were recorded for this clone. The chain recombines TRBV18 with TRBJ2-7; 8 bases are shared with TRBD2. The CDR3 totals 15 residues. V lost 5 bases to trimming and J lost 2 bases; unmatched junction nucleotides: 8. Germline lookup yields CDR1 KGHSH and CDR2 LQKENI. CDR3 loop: CASSSKREWTYEQYF. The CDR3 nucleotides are TGTGCCAGCTCATCCAAGCGGGAGTGGACCTACGAGCAGTACTTC.

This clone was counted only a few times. In nucleotides, the CDR3 is TGTGCCAGCACCTCAGGTCAATACAATGAGCAGTTCTTC. Protein: CASTSGQYNEQFF. The V and J genes are TRBV5-4 and TRBJ2-1, with unresolved D. V lost 6 bases and J lost 4, with 11 bases in between. The CDR3 covers 13 residues. In germline, CDR1 is SGHNT, CDR2 YYREEE (reference sequence). Using reference TRBV5-4 and TRBJ2-1 for the parts outside the CDR3, the full variable domain is ETGVTQSPTHLIKTRGQQVTLRCSSQSGHNTVSWYQQALGQGPQFIFQYYREEENGRGNFPPRFSGLQFPNYSSELNVNALELDDSALYLCASTSGQYNEQFFGPGTRLTVL.

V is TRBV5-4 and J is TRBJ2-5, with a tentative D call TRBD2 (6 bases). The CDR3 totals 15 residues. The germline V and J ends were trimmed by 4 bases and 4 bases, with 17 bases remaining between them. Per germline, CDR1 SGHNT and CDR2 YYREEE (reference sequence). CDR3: CASSQVRGFRETQYF. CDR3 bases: TGTGCCAGCAGCCAAGTTCGGGGGTTTCGAGAGACCCAGTACTTC.

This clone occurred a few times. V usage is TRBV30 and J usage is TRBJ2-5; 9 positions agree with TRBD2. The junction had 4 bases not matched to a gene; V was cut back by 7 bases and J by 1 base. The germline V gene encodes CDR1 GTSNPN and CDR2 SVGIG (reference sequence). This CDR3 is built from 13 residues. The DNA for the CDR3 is TGTGCCTATAGCGGGAGCCTCCAAGAGACCCAGTACTTC. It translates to CAYSGSLQETQYF.

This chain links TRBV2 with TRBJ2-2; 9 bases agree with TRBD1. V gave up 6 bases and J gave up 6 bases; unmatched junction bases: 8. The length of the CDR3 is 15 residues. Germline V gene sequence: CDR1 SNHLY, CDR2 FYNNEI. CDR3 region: CASRSGTGSPGELFF. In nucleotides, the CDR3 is TGTGCCAGCAGATCCGGGACAGGGTCCCCCGGGGAGCTGTTTTTT.

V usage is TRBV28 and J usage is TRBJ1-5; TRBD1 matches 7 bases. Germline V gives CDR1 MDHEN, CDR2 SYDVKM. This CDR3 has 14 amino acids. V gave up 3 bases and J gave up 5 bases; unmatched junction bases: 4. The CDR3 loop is CASSLRDSYQPQHF. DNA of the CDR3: TGTGCCAGCAGTTTGCGGGACAGCTATCAGCCCCAGCATTTT.

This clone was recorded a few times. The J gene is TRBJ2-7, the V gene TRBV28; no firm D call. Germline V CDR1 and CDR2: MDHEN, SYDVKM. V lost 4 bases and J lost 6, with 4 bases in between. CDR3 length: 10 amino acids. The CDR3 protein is CASSSSEQYF. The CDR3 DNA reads TGTGCCAGCAGTTCGTCCGAGCAGTACTTC.

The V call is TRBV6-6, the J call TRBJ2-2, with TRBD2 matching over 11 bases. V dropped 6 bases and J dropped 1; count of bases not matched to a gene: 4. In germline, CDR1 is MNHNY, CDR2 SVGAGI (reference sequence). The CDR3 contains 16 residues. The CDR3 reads CASRPLAGENTGELFF. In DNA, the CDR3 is TGTGCCAGCAGACCACTAGCGGGAGAGAACACCGGGGAGCTGTTTTTT.

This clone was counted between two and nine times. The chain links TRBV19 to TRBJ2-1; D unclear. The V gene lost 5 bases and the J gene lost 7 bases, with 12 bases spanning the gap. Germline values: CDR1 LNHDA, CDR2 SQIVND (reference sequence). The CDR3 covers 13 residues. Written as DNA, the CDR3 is TGTGCCAGTAGTCCCCACTTAGAGAATGAGCAGTTCTTC. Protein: CASSPHLENEQFF.

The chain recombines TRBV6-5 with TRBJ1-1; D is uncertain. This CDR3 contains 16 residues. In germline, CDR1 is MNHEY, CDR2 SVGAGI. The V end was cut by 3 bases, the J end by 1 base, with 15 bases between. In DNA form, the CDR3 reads TGTGCCAGCAGTTATAGCGGTCGGCCTCAGAACACTGAAGCTTTCTTT. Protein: CASSYSGRPQNTEAFF.

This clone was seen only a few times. CDR3: CSGGGQGAHGYTF. The DNA of the CDR3 is TGCAGCGGGGGAGGGCAGGGCGCTCATGGCTACACCTTC. The chain links TRBV29-1 to TRBJ1-2, with D perhaps TRBD1 (5 bases). CDR1 and CDR2 (germline): SQVTM, ANQGSEA. V was clipped by 7 bases and J by 6 bases, with 18 bases between them. The CDR3 consists of 13 residues.

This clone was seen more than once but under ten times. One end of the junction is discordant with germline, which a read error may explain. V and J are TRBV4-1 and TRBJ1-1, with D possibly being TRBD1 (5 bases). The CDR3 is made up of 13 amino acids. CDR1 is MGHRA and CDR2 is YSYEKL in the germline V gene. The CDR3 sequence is CASSQGWTQERIF. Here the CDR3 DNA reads TGCGCCAGCAGCCAAGGCTGGACACAGGAGAGAATCTTT.

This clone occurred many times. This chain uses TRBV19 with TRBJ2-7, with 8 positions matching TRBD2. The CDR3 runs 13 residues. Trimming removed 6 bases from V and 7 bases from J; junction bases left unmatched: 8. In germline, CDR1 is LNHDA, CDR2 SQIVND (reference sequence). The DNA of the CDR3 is TGTGCCAGTAGCTTCGGGAGGGCCAGTGAGCAGTACTTC. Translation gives CASSFGRASEQYF. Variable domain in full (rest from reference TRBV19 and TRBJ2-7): DGGITQSPKYLFRKEGQNVTLSCEQNLNHDAMYWYRQDPGQGLRLIYYSQIVNDFQKGDIAEGYSVSREKKESFPLTVTSAQKNPTAFYLCASSFGRASEQYFGPGTRLTVT.

CDR3 sequence: CASSAGLAGNSYEQYF. The DNA for the CDR3 is TGTGCCAGCTCGGCCGGACTAGCGGGAAACTCCTACGAGCAGTACTTC. The chain uses TRBV18 and TRBJ2-7; TRBD2 matches 12 bases. Germline assignment: CDR1 KGHSH and CDR2 LQKENI. The CDR3 contains 16 residues. V was pared by 6 bases and J by 0 bases, with 6 bases of the junction left unmatched.

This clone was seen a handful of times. The CDR3 sequence: CASRPTGSAGELFF. DNA of the CDR3: TGTGCCAGCAGGCCGACAGGCTCGGCCGGGGAGCTGTTTTTT. The chain joins TRBV6-5 to TRBJ2-2, with D possibly being TRBD1 (6 bases). The CDR3 sequence is 14 residues long. V was cut by 6 bases and J by 6 bases, with 14 bases left in between. Germline V gene data show CDR1 as MNHEY and CDR2 as SVGAGI.

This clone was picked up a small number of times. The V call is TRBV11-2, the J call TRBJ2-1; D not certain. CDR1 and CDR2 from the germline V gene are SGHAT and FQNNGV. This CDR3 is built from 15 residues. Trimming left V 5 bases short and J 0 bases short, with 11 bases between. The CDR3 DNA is TGTGCCAGCAGCCCCCAGACAAGCTCCTACAATGAGCAGTTCTTC. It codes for CASSPQTSSYNEQFF.

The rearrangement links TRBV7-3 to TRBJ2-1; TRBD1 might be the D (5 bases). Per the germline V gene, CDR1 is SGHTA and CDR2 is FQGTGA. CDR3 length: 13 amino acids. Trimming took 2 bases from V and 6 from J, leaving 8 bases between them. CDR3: CASSLGDSNEQFF. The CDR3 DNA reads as TGTGCCAGCAGCTTAGGAGACAGCAATGAGCAGTTCTTC.

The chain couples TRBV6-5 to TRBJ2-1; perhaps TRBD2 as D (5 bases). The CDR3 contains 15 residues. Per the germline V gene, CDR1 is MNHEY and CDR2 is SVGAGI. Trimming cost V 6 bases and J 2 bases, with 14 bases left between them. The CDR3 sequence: CASSRLSGAYNEQFF. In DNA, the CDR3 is TGTGCCAGCAGCCGTCTAAGCGGCGCCTACAATGAGCAGTTCTTC.

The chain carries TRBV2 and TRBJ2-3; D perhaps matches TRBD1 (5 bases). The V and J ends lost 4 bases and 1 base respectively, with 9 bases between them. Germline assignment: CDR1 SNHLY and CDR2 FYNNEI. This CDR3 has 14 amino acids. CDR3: CASSVAQGTDTQYF. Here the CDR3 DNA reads TGTGCCAGCAGTGTGGCACAGGGCACAGATACGCAGTATTTT.

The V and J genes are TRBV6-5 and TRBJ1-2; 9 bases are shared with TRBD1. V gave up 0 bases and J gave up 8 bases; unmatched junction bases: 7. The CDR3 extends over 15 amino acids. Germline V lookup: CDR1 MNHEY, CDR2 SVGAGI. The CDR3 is CASSYSGTGSVGYTF. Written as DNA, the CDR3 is TGTGCCAGCAGTTACTCCGGGACAGGGTCCGTGGGCTACACCTTC.

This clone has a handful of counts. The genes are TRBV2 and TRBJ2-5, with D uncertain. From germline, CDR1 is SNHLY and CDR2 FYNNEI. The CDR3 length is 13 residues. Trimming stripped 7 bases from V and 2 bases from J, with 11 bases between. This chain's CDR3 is CASNIQLQETQYF. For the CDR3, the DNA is TGTGCCAGCAACATACAGTTACAAGAGACCCAGTACTTC.